The rows below give T cell receptor beta chains drawn from one sample of a study of T cell responses to AZD1222 COVID-19 vaccine. Clones were sequenced by immunoSEQ multiplex PCR, and TCRdb holds only the in-frame ones, with some missing. The sample holds about 110,000 clones, approximately 88% seen once. Sequenced material: peripheral blood, taken on day 0 of AZD1222 vaccination. The receptors shown here come from an adult in good health. Both conserved end residues are trimmed from each CDR3. D genes are given only for firm matches.

cdr3_length	v_call	d_call	j_call	cdr3_aa
15	TRBV4-2	-	TRBJ1-1	ASSQDLAGGVNTEAF
13	TRBV18	-	TRBJ1-1	ASSPGLLGNTEAF
17	TRBV19	-	TRBJ2-6	ASSIPTAHTLSGANVLT
12	TRBV5-4	-	TRBJ1-3	ASSSLSSGNTIY
13	TRBV5-5	-	TRBJ2-6	ASSLAQTGANVLT
14	TRBV5-1	-	TRBJ1-3	ASSPVGSSSGNTIY
15	TRBV7-2	TRBD2	TRBJ2-1	ASSYRSGRTTDNEQF
13	TRBV5-1	TRBD2	TRBJ2-5	ASSILAGGQETQY
12	TRBV27	TRBD1	TRBJ1-4	ASGMSDRREKLF
13	TRBV18	TRBD2	TRBJ2-1	ASTGGLASYNEQF
15	TRBV12-2	-	TRBJ1-4	AHHPRDRELSNEKLF
12	TRBV6-6	TRBD1	TRBJ1-2	ASSWDRGNYGYT
14	TRBV7-2	TRBD2	TRBJ2-5	ASSSGLAGGNRAQY
12	TRBV7-8	-	TRBJ2-7	ASSFLGGSYEQY
13	TRBV6-5	TRBD1	TRBJ2-7	ASSLRDRELNEQY
13	TRBV3-1/TRBV3-2	-	TRBJ2-7	ASRYRDGQSYEQY
16	TRBV7-8	TRBD1	TRBJ2-1	ASSLRRRRTGVNNEQF
11	TRBV7-2	-	TRBJ1-3	ASSGTVGNTIY
10	TRBV10-3	-	TRBJ2-7	AIRPGEQEQY
12	TRBV2	-	TRBJ1-5	ASSNRAGNQPQH
15	TRBV13	TRBD2	TRBJ2-2	ASSPGLAGAPTWELF
12	TRBV3-1/TRBV3-2	-	TRBJ1-2	ASSQQVASTGYT
9	TRBV10-3	-	TRBJ2-2	AISEGVGLF
11	TRBV14	TRBD1	TRBJ2-3	ASTRQGADTQY
11	TRBV19	TRBD2	TRBJ2-1	ASSSGRDGEQF
13	TRBV19	TRBD1	TRBJ1-4	ATTTGGTANEKLF
10	TRBV28	TRBD1	TRBJ1-2	ASSLPGGRYT
11	TRBV7-9	-	TRBJ1-1	ASSLEQNTEAF
13	TRBV5-4	-	TRBJ2-1	ASSGTLNSYNEQF
12	TRBV6-5	-	TRBJ1-3	ASTPPGSGNTIY
9	TRBV3-1/TRBV3-2	-	TRBJ1-2	ASRPDYGYT
10	TRBV29-1	-	TRBJ1-5	SVAGVDQPQH
8	TRBV12-3/TRBV12-4	-	TRBJ1-1	ASTGTEAF
14	TRBV16	TRBD2	TRBJ2-1	ASSGTSGSSYNEQF
14	TRBV24-1	TRBD1	TRBJ2-7	ATSEDGTGSLYEQY
12	TRBV28	-	TRBJ1-1	ASSLVSGYSEAF
10	TRBV2	-	TRBJ1-4	ASTGSFEKLF
11	TRBV28	-	TRBJ1-4	ASTGVANEKLF
10	TRBV12-3/TRBV12-4	-	TRBJ1-1	ASSLISLSAF
12	TRBV5-1	TRBD1	TRBJ1-2	ASSLRTGDYGYT
19	TRBV29-1	TRBD2	TRBJ2-7	SGEGRYLTSGNRWGSYEQY
14	TRBV24-1	TRBD1	TRBJ1-1	ATSAPPGQGGTEAF
13	TRBV7-3	TRBD2	TRBJ2-1	ASSLFSGSGNEQF
13	TRBV6-5	TRBD1	TRBJ2-7	ASSQDRRWAYEQY
15	TRBV6-1	TRBD1	TRBJ2-7	ASSATGGPGGSAEQY
13	TRBV7-2	TRBD1	TRBJ2-2	ASSLKTGGTGELF
9	TRBV6-1	-	TRBJ2-7	ASSDIYEQY
15	TRBV11-2	-	TRBJ2-3	ASSLGGGGSYTDTQY
13	TRBV6-5	-	TRBJ2-3	ASSYSSGNTDTQY
13	TRBV3-1/TRBV3-2	-	TRBJ1-5	ASSQWAGDNQPQH
13	TRBV28	TRBD2	TRBJ2-7	ASRTGTTIPYEQY
12	TRBV30	-	TRBJ1-5	AWSVGSTNQPQH
11	TRBV28	TRBD2	TRBJ2-1	ASVAGHYNEQF
15	TRBV7-8	TRBD2	TRBJ2-7	ASSSLASGGFSYEQY
10	TRBV30	-	TRBJ2-7	AWKASSYEQY